A selection of T cell receptor beta chains follows, all from one sample in a study of blood T cell repertoires in COVID-19. The method was immunoSEQ multiplex PCR; TCRdb's version includes in-frame clones alone and lacks a portion of them. The table lists about 47,000 clones, around 83% of them singletons, with roughly 15% in the top ten. The specimen sequenced was peripheral blood. The source is a human donor with acute or convalescent COVID-19. The donor label of this sample is uncertain. The CDR3 runs from the conserved cysteine through the conserved F or W. The D gene is left open where the match is weak. Some rows mark clone size as missing; the rest say once, few, many or name a class of expanded clone.

D gene: .
clone size: .
V gene: TRBV7-9
J gene: TRBJ1-2
CDR3 protein: CASSLVADVYTF
CDR3 DNA: TGTGCCAGCAGCTTAGTGGCGGATGTCTACACCTTC

D gene: TRBD2
clone size: .
V gene: TRBV28
J gene: TRBJ2-7
CDR3 protein: CASSFPGGDYEQYF
CDR3 DNA: TGTGCCAGCAGTTTCCCGGGAGGTGATTACGAGCAGTACTTC

D gene: TRBD1
clone size: .
V gene: TRBV7-2
J gene: TRBJ2-3
CDR3 protein: CASSLRTTGGGTDTQYF
CDR3 DNA: TGTGCCAGCAGCTTACGAACGACAGGGGGCGGCACAGATACGCAGTATTTT

D gene: .
clone size: .
V gene: TRBV12-3/TRBV12-4
J gene: TRBJ1-2
CDR3 protein: CASGRGGYGYTF
CDR3 DNA: TGTGCCAGCGGTCGGGGGGGGTATGGCTACACCTTC

D gene: TRBD1
clone size: .
V gene: TRBV18
J gene: TRBJ1-4
CDR3 protein: CASSTGQGAINEKLFF
CDR3 DNA: TGTGCCAGCTCCACTGGACAGGGGGCCATTAATGAAAAACTGTTTTTT

D gene: TRBD2
clone size: once
V gene: TRBV5-1
J gene: TRBJ2-2
CDR3 protein: CASRSGGLITGELFF
CDR3 DNA: TGCGCCAGCAGGAGCGGGGGACTAATCACCGGGGAGCTGTTTTTT

D gene: .
clone size: .
V gene: TRBV3-1/TRBV3-2
J gene: TRBJ1-1
CDR3 protein: CASSQVGGWTEAFF
CDR3 DNA: TGTGCCAGCAGCCAAGTTGGGGGGTGGACTGAAGCTTTCTTT

D gene: TRBD1
clone size: once
V gene: TRBV27
J gene: TRBJ2-1
CDR3 protein: CASSTGAYSVNEQFF
CDR3 DNA: TGTGCCAGCAGTACAGGGGCTTACAGTGTTAATGAGCAGTTCTTC

D gene: TRBD1
clone size: .
V gene: TRBV28
J gene: TRBJ1-3
CDR3 protein: CASSGDRGTLSGNTIYF
CDR3 DNA: TGTGCCAGCAGTGGGGACAGGGGAACCCTCTCTGGAAACACCATATATTTT

D gene: .
clone size: few
V gene: TRBV24-1
J gene: TRBJ2-1
CDR3 protein: CATSDTDSSYNEQFF
CDR3 DNA: TGTGCCACCAGTGACACTGACAGTTCCTACAATGAGCAGTTCTTC

D gene: TRBD2
clone size: .
V gene: TRBV18
J gene: TRBJ2-1
CDR3 protein: CASSPPNSGRLVQGYNEQFF
CDR3 DNA: TGTGCCAGCTCACCACCCAATAGCGGGAGGCTAGTCCAGGGCTACAATGAGCAGTTCTTC

D gene: .
clone size: .
V gene: TRBV28
J gene: TRBJ1-2
CDR3 protein: CASSSRRGNYGYTF
CDR3 DNA: TGTGCCAGCAGTTCCCGGCGGGGGAACTATGGCTACACCTTC

D gene: TRBD2
clone size: .
V gene: TRBV5-1
J gene: TRBJ2-2
CDR3 protein: CASSAGGSNTGELFF
CDR3 DNA: TGCGCCAGCAGCGCGGGGGGGAGTAACACCGGGGAGCTGTTTTTT

D gene: .
clone size: .
V gene: TRBV24-1
J gene: TRBJ1-5
CDR3 protein: CATSDSLGKQPQHF
CDR3 DNA: TGTGCCACCAGTGATAGTCTCGGGAAGCAGCCCCAGCATTTT

D gene: .
clone size: once
V gene: TRBV3-1/TRBV3-2
J gene: TRBJ1-6
CDR3 protein: CASSQESSPLHF
CDR3 DNA: TGTGCCAGCAGCCAAGAGAGTTCACCCCTCCACTTT

D gene: .
clone size: .
V gene: TRBV7-8
J gene: TRBJ1-5
CDR3 protein: CASSAGPSNQPQHF
CDR3 DNA: TGTGCCAGCAGTGCAGGGCCTAGCAATCAGCCCCAGCATTTT

D gene: .
clone size: .
V gene: TRBV15
J gene: TRBJ1-1
CDR3 protein: CATSRGRGGDGTEAFF
CDR3 DNA: TGTGCCACCAGCAGAGGTAGAGGGGGTGATGGCACTGAAGCTTTCTTT

D gene: .
clone size: .
V gene: TRBV19
J gene: TRBJ1-6
CDR3 protein: CASKRGGRTIKASPLHF
CDR3 DNA: TGTGCCAGTAAACGCGGGGGAAGGACAATCAAGGCTTCACCCCTCCACTTT

D gene: .
clone size: few
V gene: TRBV2
J gene: TRBJ1-5
CDR3 protein: CASRRSGAGGNQPQHF
CDR3 DNA: TGTGCCAGCCGTCGTTCGGGTGCAGGGGGCAATCAGCCCCAGCATTTT

D gene: .
clone size: .
V gene: TRBV7-2
J gene: TRBJ1-4
CDR3 protein: CASSLGAGANEKLFF
CDR3 DNA: TGTGCCAGCAGCTTAGGGGCAGGGGCTAATGAAAAACTGTTTTTT

D gene: .
clone size: few
V gene: TRBV28
J gene: TRBJ1-1
CDR3 protein: CASRIQGSPTEAFF
CDR3 DNA: TGTGCCAGCAGAATACAGGGTTCGCCCACTGAAGCTTTCTTT

D gene: TRBD1
clone size: .
V gene: TRBV6-5
J gene: TRBJ1-2
CDR3 protein: CASSYSRSGGAGYTF
CDR3 DNA: TGTGCCAGCAGTTACTCGCGATCAGGGGGCGCAGGCTACACCTTC

D gene: .
clone size: .
V gene: TRBV29-1
J gene: TRBJ1-2
CDR3 protein: CSVRTPNYGYTF
CDR3 DNA: TGCAGCGTGCGGACACCTAACTATGGCTACACCTTC

D gene: TRBD2
clone size: .
V gene: TRBV7-2
J gene: TRBJ2-1
CDR3 protein: CASSRGLAGSSYNEQFF
CDR3 DNA: TGTGCCAGCAGCCGCGGACTAGCGGGGAGCTCCTACAATGAGCAGTTCTTC

D gene: TRBD1
clone size: .
V gene: TRBV6-5
J gene: TRBJ2-7
CDR3 protein: CASSSGTGTYEQYF
CDR3 DNA: TGTGCCAGCAGTTCCGGGACAGGGACCTACGAGCAGTACTTC

D gene: TRBD1
clone size: .
V gene: TRBV7-9
J gene: TRBJ2-5
CDR3 protein: CASSLDWGQVDQTQYF
CDR3 DNA: TGTGCCAGCAGCTTAGATTGGGGACAGGTTGATCAGACCCAGTACTTC

D gene: TRBD1
clone size: .
V gene: TRBV25-1
J gene: TRBJ1-2
CDR3 protein: CASSESGTGGGYGYTF
CDR3 DNA: TGTGCCAGCAGTGAATCGGGGACAGGGGGCGGCTATGGCTACACCTTC

D gene: TRBD2
clone size: .
V gene: TRBV10-3
J gene: TRBJ2-2
CDR3 protein: CAIRQLAGAAGELFF
CDR3 DNA: TGTGCCATCAGGCAACTAGCGGGTGCTGCCGGGGAGCTGTTTTTT

D gene: TRBD1
clone size: .
V gene: TRBV5-1
J gene: TRBJ1-1
CDR3 protein: CASSDHRGGAEAFF
CDR3 DNA: TGCGCCAGCAGCGATCACAGGGGAGGAGCTGAAGCTTTCTTT

D gene: TRBD1
clone size: few
V gene: TRBV6-5
J gene: TRBJ1-6
CDR3 protein: CASRGTGKSPLHF
CDR3 DNA: TGTGCCAGCAGGGGGACAGGGAAATCACCCCTCCACTTT

D gene: .
clone size: .
V gene: TRBV5-4
J gene: TRBJ1-3
CDR3 protein: CASSPGGQRSGNTIYF
CDR3 DNA: TGTGCCAGCAGCCCCGGCGGCCAGCGATCGGGAAACACCATATATTTT

D gene: .
clone size: .
V gene: TRBV2
J gene: TRBJ1-2
CDR3 protein: CASSDLRGGYTF
CDR3 DNA: TGTGCCAGCAGTGACTTGCGAGGTGGCTACACCTTC

D gene: TRBD1
clone size: few
V gene: TRBV19
J gene: TRBJ2-7
CDR3 protein: CASSIPQRTGSYEQYF
CDR3 DNA: TGTGCCAGTAGTATACCCCAGAGGACAGGCTCCTACGAGCAGTACTTC

D gene: TRBD2
clone size: .
V gene: TRBV5-4
J gene: TRBJ2-1
CDR3 protein: CASSLLEGAGAWHEQFF
CDR3 DNA: TGTGCCAGCAGCTTGCTGGAAGGAGCGGGGGCCTGGCATGAGCAGTTCTTC

D gene: .
clone size: once
V gene: TRBV2
J gene: TRBJ2-3
CDR3 protein: CASSPSVSSPDTQYF
CDR3 DNA: TGTGCCAGCAGTCCCAGCGTTAGCAGCCCAGATACGCAGTATTTT

D gene: .
clone size: .
V gene: TRBV7-2
J gene: TRBJ2-1
CDR3 protein: CASSRSNEQFF
CDR3 DNA: TGTGCCAGCAGCCGGAGCAATGAGCAGTTCTTC

D gene: .
clone size: .
V gene: TRBV11-1
J gene: TRBJ2-3
CDR3 protein: CASSLMGGSTDTQYF
CDR3 DNA: TGTGCCAGCAGCCTTATGGGGGGAAGCACAGATACGCAGTATTTT

D gene: .
clone size: few
V gene: TRBV7-9
J gene: TRBJ1-1
CDR3 protein: CAVNRVNTEAFF
CDR3 DNA: TGTGCTGTTAACAGGGTGAACACTGAAGCTTTCTTT

D gene: .
clone size: once
V gene: TRBV21-1
J gene: TRBJ1-1
CDR3 protein: CASTTPGQGAVNTEAFF
CDR3 DNA: TGTGCCAGCACCACCCCGGGACAGGGGGCTGTGAACACTGAAGCTTTCTTT

D gene: TRBD1
clone size: .
V gene: TRBV9
J gene: TRBJ1-5
CDR3 protein: CASSGGTGYYQPQHF
CDR3 DNA: TGTGCCAGCAGCGGTGGGACAGGATACTATCAGCCCCAGCATTTT

D gene: .
clone size: .
V gene: TRBV19
J gene: TRBJ2-3
CDR3 protein: CATETGSTDTQYF
CDR3 DNA: TGTGCCACCGAGACAGGCTCCACAGATACGCAGTATTTT

D gene: .
clone size: few
V gene: TRBV7-5
J gene: TRBJ1-4
CDR3 protein: CARSRGPDRAVSPTNEKLFF
CDR3 DNA: TGTGCCAGAAGCCGGGGACCGGACAGGGCCGTTTCACCAACTAATGAAAAACTGTTTTTT

D gene: .
clone size: .
V gene: TRBV7-2
J gene: TRBJ2-5
CDR3 protein: CASSLVWGFQETQYF
CDR3 DNA: TGTGCCAGCAGCTTAGTATGGGGCTTTCAAGAGACCCAGTACTTC

D gene: TRBD2
clone size: .
V gene: TRBV6-6
J gene: TRBJ2-5
CDR3 protein: CASHGLAGAGGETQYF
CDR3 DNA: TGTGCCAGCCACGGGCTAGCGGGGGCGGGAGGGGAGACCCAGTACTTC

D gene: .
clone size: .
V gene: TRBV6-5
J gene: TRBJ2-7
CDR3 protein: CATRDFVSYEQYF
CDR3 DNA: TGTGCCACACGGGACTTTGTGTCCTACGAGCAGTACTTC

D gene: .
clone size: .
V gene: TRBV19
J gene: TRBJ2-2
CDR3 protein: CASTARTDPNTGELFF
CDR3 DNA: TGTGCCAGTACCGCCAGGACAGACCCGAACACCGGGGAGCTGTTTTTT

D gene: TRBD1
clone size: .
V gene: TRBV19
J gene: TRBJ2-1
CDR3 protein: CASGDRTLDEQFF
CDR3 DNA: TGTGCCAGCGGGGACAGGACGTTGGATGAGCAGTTCTTC

D gene: TRBD2
clone size: .
V gene: TRBV11-3
J gene: TRBJ2-6
CDR3 protein: CASTGGGSGANVLTF
CDR3 DNA: TGTGCCAGCACTGGCGGGGGCTCTGGGGCCAACGTCCTGACTTTC

D gene: TRBD2
clone size: .
V gene: TRBV9
J gene: TRBJ2-1
CDR3 protein: CASSGRGGAINNEQFF
CDR3 DNA: TGTGCCAGCAGCGGCCGCGGGGGGGCCATAAACAATGAGCAGTTCTTC

D gene: TRBD1
clone size: .
V gene: TRBV2
J gene: TRBJ2-5
CDR3 protein: CASLSWDRVSETQYF
CDR3 DNA: TGTGCCAGCCTCTCGTGGGACAGGGTTAGCGAGACCCAGTACTTC

D gene: .
clone size: .
V gene: TRBV24-1
J gene: TRBJ2-3
CDR3 protein: CATSDLLSTDTQYF
CDR3 DNA: TGTGCCACCAGTGACCTTCTTAGCACAGATACGCAGTATTTT

D gene: TRBD2
clone size: few
V gene: TRBV9
J gene: TRBJ2-3
CDR3 protein: CASSVRSGGDTQYF
CDR3 DNA: TGTGCCAGCAGCGTAAGAAGCGGGGGGGATACGCAGTATTTT

D gene: TRBD1
clone size: .
V gene: TRBV19
J gene: TRBJ1-5
CDR3 protein: CASQDRPNQPQHF
CDR3 DNA: TGTGCCAGTCAGGACAGGCCAAATCAGCCCCAGCATTTT

D gene: TRBD2
clone size: .
V gene: TRBV7-7
J gene: TRBJ2-1
CDR3 protein: CASSLGAGGNNEQFF
CDR3 DNA: TGTGCTAGCAGCTTAGGGGCCGGGGGGAACAATGAGCAGTTCTTC

D gene: TRBD2
clone size: .
V gene: TRBV4-2
J gene: TRBJ2-1
CDR3 protein: CASSQAPEGGNEQFF
CDR3 DNA: TGTGCCAGCAGCCAAGCCCCTGAGGGAGGGAATGAGCAGTTCTTC

D gene: TRBD2
clone size: .
V gene: TRBV15
J gene: TRBJ2-3
CDR3 protein: CATSRDVAGGPDTQYF
CDR3 DNA: TGTGCCACCAGCAGAGATGTGGCGGGAGGCCCAGATACGCAGTATTTT